Below are 24 T cell receptor beta chains sequenced from a single sample in a study of T cells in Graves' hyperthyroidism and ophthalmopathy. Amplified TCR beta CDR3 regions came from RNA transcripts. The primer set for the first-round RT-PCR of the TCR CDR3 was HTBI. TCRdb analysed the multiplex PCR reads with MiXCR anew, one entry per CDR3 protein. The data hold approximately 510,000 distinct CDR3 sequences, with about 46% observed a single time. Sequencing was done on a sample of peripheral blood or thyroid tissue (not recorded which). All receptors derive from an adult woman with Graves' disease, either hyperthyroidism or ophthalmopathy (not recorded which).

A note on this clonotype: Mismatch with germline at one junction end may stem from a read error. This CDR3 is CASSQDYGGGGMNTEAFF. CDR3 nucleotide sequence: TGCGCCAGCAGCCAAGATTATGGCGGGGGGGGGATGAACACTGAAGCTTTCTTT. The V and J genes are TRBV7-3 and TRBJ1-1; maybe TRBD1 (5 bases). This CDR3 is built from 18 residues. Germline V gene sequence: CDR1 SGHTA, CDR2 FQGTGA.

This clonotype was recorded at least ten times. The chain links TRBV7-9 to TRBJ1-2, with 10 bases fitting TRBD1. V lost 4 bases and J lost 4; bases outside the gene matches: 3. The CDR3 spans 14 residues. Germline V lookup: CDR1 SEHNR, CDR2 FQNEAQ (reference sequence). The CDR3 DNA reads TGTGCCAGCAGCTCAGGGACAGGGGCCTATGGCTACACCTTC. Translating it yields CASSSGTGAYGYTF. Variable domain in full (rest from reference TRBV7-9 and TRBJ1-2): DTGVSQNPRHKITKRGQNVTFRCDPISEHNRLYWYRQTLGQGPEFLTYFQNEAQLEKSRLLSDRFSAERPKGSFSTLEIQRTEQGDSAMYLCASSSGTGAYGYTFGSGTRLTVV.

At least ten counts were recorded for this clonotype. This rearrangement joins TRBV7-9 to TRBJ1-6; 10 positions agree with TRBD1. V was pared by 3 bases and J by 10 bases, with 6 bases of the junction left unmatched. This CDR3 is built from 15 residues. CDR1 is SEHNR, CDR2 FQNEAQ, per germline (reference sequence). CDR3 bases: TGTGCCAGCAGCTTTGGGACAGGGGATGGGTCACCCCTCCACTTT. This codes for CASSFGTGDGSPLHF.

This sequence joins TRBV5-1 and TRBJ1-1, with D unclear. Trimming removed 0 bases from V and 8 bases from J, with 11 bases in between. The germline gives CDR1 SGHRS, CDR2 YFSETQ. This CDR3 contains 13 residues. The CDR3 here is CASSLAGLKEAFF. The CDR3 coding sequence is TGCGCCAGCAGCTTGGCCGGACTAAAGGAAGCTTTCTTT.

The genes are TRBV12-3 or TRBV12-4 and TRBJ2-5; the D gene could be TRBD1 or TRBD2 (5 bases each). This CDR3 is built from 15 residues. V was clipped by 6 bases and J by 5 bases, with 19 bases between them. CDR3 coding DNA: TGTGCCAGCAGGGCCGGGACGGAGGCATTCGAGACCCAGTACTTC. Protein product: CASRAGTEAFETQYF.

The V and J genes are TRBV5-1 and TRBJ1-1; TRBD1 agrees at 9 bases. The CDR3 extends over 14 amino acids. The germline gives CDR1 SGHRS, CDR2 YFSETQ. J gave up 5 bases and V 2 bases, and 4 bases lay outside the gene matches. The CDR3 region is CASSLGTGRTEAFF. In DNA form, the CDR3 reads TGCGCCAGCAGCTTAGGGACAGGGCGGACTGAAGCTTTCTTT. Full variable domain (remainder filled in from reference TRBV5-1 and TRBJ1-1): KAGVTQTPRYLIKTRGQQVTLSCSPISGHRSVSWYQQTPGQGLQFLFEYFSETQRNKGNFPGRFSGRQFSNSRSEMNVSTLELGDSALYLCASSLGTGRTEAFFGQGTRLTVV.

There are many counts of this clonotype. J is TRBJ1-5 and V is TRBV12-3 or TRBV12-4; 10 nucleotides match TRBD1. J gave up 6 bases and V 5 bases, and 10 bases lay outside the gene matches. This CDR3 comprises 16 residues. CDR3 sequence reads: CASSRRLTGGIQPQHF. CDR3 DNA: TGTGCCAGCAGTCGCCGATTGACAGGGGGCATTCAGCCCCAGCATTTT.

The chain carries TRBV6-6 and TRBJ1-4; D is unclear. V lost 6 bases, J lost 7 bases, and 18 bases lay in between. The CDR3 extends over 15 amino acids. CDR1 and CDR2 from the germline V gene are MNHNY and SVGAGI (reference sequence). The CDR3 coding sequence is TGTGCCAGCAGACGGGGAGTGGGCGGCGGTGAAAAACTGTTTTTT. It encodes CASRRGVGGGEKLFF.

The gene calls are TRBV19 and TRBJ2-5; TRBD1 matches at 7 bases. V trimming: 6 bases; J trimming: 5 bases; junction bases outside the gene matches: 6. The CDR3 extends over 13 amino acids. Germline V gene lookup returns CDR1 LNHDA and CDR2 SQIVND (reference sequence). The CDR3 protein is CASSRQGLETQYF. As DNA, the CDR3 is TGTGCCAGTAGCCGACAGGGTTTGGAGACCCAGTACTTC.

CDR3 bases: TGTGCCAGCAGCCTCCCTGGGCTAGCGGGAGGTCCCCAGCATTTT. Protein product: CASSLPGLAGGPQHF. This chain connects TRBV7-2 to TRBJ1-5; no clear D. V lost 5 bases to trimming and J lost 10 bases, with 21 bases between them. The length of the CDR3 is 15 residues. Per the germline V gene, CDR1 is SGHTA and CDR2 is FQGNSA.

This clonotype was detected many times. This sequence joins TRBV5-1 and TRBJ2-7; 9 bases line up with TRBD1. V lost 3 bases, J lost 3 bases, and 4 bases stayed unmatched. This CDR3 comprises 14 residues. CDR1 is SGHRS, CDR2 YFSETQ, per germline. The CDR3 coding sequence is TGCGCCAGCAGCTCGGGACAGGGATTCTACGAGCAGTACTTC. The encoded protein is CASSSGQGFYEQYF.

This chain joins TRBV28 and TRBJ2-5, with TRBD1 matching 7 bases. V was clipped by 5 bases and J by 5 bases; unmatched bases: 17. Germline assignment: CDR1 MDHEN and CDR2 SYDVKM. The CDR3 sequence is 17 residues long. The CDR3 region has the DNA TGTGCCAGCAGTCCACAGGGGACGCACCGAAGAAGGGAGACCCAGTACTTC. Its protein is CASSPQGTHRRRETQYF.

The J gene is TRBJ2-6, the V gene TRBV5-4; tentatively, D is TRBD1 or TRBD2 (6 bases each). Germline assignment: CDR1 SGHNT and CDR2 YYREEE (reference sequence). V was pared by 3 bases and J by 4 bases, with 14 bases between. CDR3 length equals 16 residues. CDR3 in DNA: TGTGCCAGCAGCTCGGGGGCCGCGGCAGGGGCCAACGTCCTGACTTTC. The encoded protein is CASSSGAAAGANVLTF.

This clonotype came up once. The chain is built from TRBV20-1 and TRBJ1-1; D gene unclear. Germline V gene sequence: CDR1 DFQATT, CDR2 SNEGSKA (reference sequence). This CDR3 is built from 13 residues. V lost 1 base and J lost 0, with 6 bases in between. The CDR3 DNA follows: TGCAGTGCTAGAGTTAACATGAACACTGAAGCTTTCTTT. This translates into CSARVNMNTEAFF.

CDR3 sequence (DNA): TGTGCCAGCAAGGTGGACCTGAGCAGGCAAGAGACCCAGTACTTC. Protein sequence: CASKVDLSRQETQYF. V is TRBV2 and J is TRBJ2-5; D is unclear. The CDR3 length is 15 residues. V lost 7 bases and J 2 bases, leaving 17 bases between the germline ends. Per germline, CDR1 SNHLY and CDR2 FYNNEI.

The chain couples TRBV24-1 to TRBJ2-5, with 8 nucleotides matching TRBD1. CDR1 and CDR2 from the germline V gene are KGHDR and SFDVKD. This CDR3 is built from 16 residues. J lost 4 bases, V lost 3 bases, and 9 bases had no gene match. This CDR3 is CATSDITTGTGETQYF. The DNA of the CDR3 is TGTGCCACCAGTGATATTACGACAGGGACAGGAGAGACCCAGTACTTC.

This chain joins TRBV9 and TRBJ1-1; 10 bases are a match to TRBD1. The CDR3 is 16 amino acids. CDR1 is SGDLS, CDR2 YYNGEE, per germline. V lost 3 bases to trimming and J lost 0 bases; unmatched junction nucleotides: 5. Written as DNA, the CDR3 is TGTGCCAGCAGCGATGGGACAGGGGCCTTGAACACTGAAGCTTTCTTT. Amino acid sequence: CASSDGTGALNTEAFF.

The chain employs TRBV6-5 and TRBJ2-7; 8 nucleotides line up with TRBD2. This CDR3 comprises 16 residues. Germline-derived CDR1 and CDR2 are MNHEY and SVGAGI. Trimming removed 2 bases from V and 3 bases from J; junction bases left unmatched: 9. The CDR3 spells CASSYGPPTSGYEQYF. CDR3 bases: TGTGCCAGCAGTTACGGCCCCCCAACTAGCGGCTACGAGCAGTACTTC.

CDR3 in DNA: TGTGCCAGCAGCTTAGTGGCGGGAAGCAATGAGCTGTTTTTT. Its translation: CASSLVAGSNELFF. This chain connects TRBV7-9 to TRBJ2-2, with D possibly matching TRBD2 (6 bases). Trimming cost V 1 base and J 11 bases, with 14 bases left between them. Germline CDR1 and CDR2: SEHNR and FQNEAQ (reference sequence). The CDR3 covers 14 residues.

This clonotype appeared many times. The V call is TRBV2, the J call TRBJ2-5; 8 positions match TRBD1. J was trimmed by 2 bases and V by 8 bases; bases with no gene match: 10. The germline V gene encodes CDR1 SNHLY and CDR2 FYNNEI. The CDR3 contains 15 residues. The chain's CDR3 is CASVGQGASQETQYF. CDR3 sequence (DNA): TGTGCCAGCGTCGGGCAGGGGGCGAGTCAAGAGACCCAGTACTTC.

The chain is built from TRBV7-2 and TRBJ2-7; 7 nucleotides align to TRBD1. CDR1 is SGHTA, CDR2 FQGNSA, per germline. This CDR3 is 14 amino acids long. Germline trimming cut 4 bases from V and 4 bases from J; bases unmatched to any gene: 7. The CDR3 sequence is CASSWTGPRYEQYF. CDR3 sequence (DNA): TGTGCCAGCAGCTGGACAGGTCCACGGTACGAGCAGTACTTC.

This clonotype has a count of ten or more. This chain links TRBV20-1 with TRBJ2-5; TRBD2 matches 10 bases. This CDR3 comprises 13 residues. CDR1 and CDR2 (germline): DFQATT, SNEGSKA (reference sequence). V lost 4 bases and J lost 5; bases outside the gene matches: 4. Here the CDR3 DNA reads TGCAGTGCTACCCTAGCGGGAGTTGAGACCCAGTACTTC. Protein sequence: CSATLAGVETQYF.

The chain has TRBV19 and TRBJ2-5; TRBD2 matches at 13 bases. Germline values: CDR1 LNHDA, CDR2 SQIVND (reference sequence). The CDR3 is 17 amino acids. Trimming cost V 4 bases and J 1 base; bases outside gene matches: 6. The CDR3 DNA reads as TGTGCCAGTAGTAAAGGACTAGCGGGAGTTGGCCAAGAGACCCAGTACTTC. This gives the protein CASSKGLAGVGQETQYF.

A single count supports this clonotype. The chain is built from TRBV5-1 and TRBJ1-6; D is possibly TRBD1 (6 bases). V gave up 4 bases and J gave up 10 bases, with 18 bases separating them. Germline values: CDR1 SGHRS, CDR2 YFSETQ. This CDR3 spans 15 amino acids. The CDR3 DNA follows: TGCGCCAGCAGCCAGGATGTCGGGGGGGGCTCACCCCTCCACTTT. Encoded protein: CASSQDVGGGSPLHF. Supplemented by reference TRBV5-1 and TRBJ1-6, the full variable domain reads KAGVTQTPRYLIKTRGQQVTLSCSPISGHRSVSWYQQTPGQGLQFLFEYFSETQRNKGNFPGRFSGRQFSNSRSEMNVSTLELGDSALYLCASSQDVGGGSPLHFGNGTRLTVT.